A selection of T cell receptor beta chains follows, all from one sample in a study of identical twins. In TCRdb, the 5' RACE reads were re-called with MiXCR into one record per CDR3 protein. The sample shows approximately 670,000 distinct CDR3 sequences, around 5.7% of them seen only once. Material: naive T cells sorted from blood. These receptors all come from a man in his late teens or twenties in good health. Both conserved end residues are trimmed from each CDR3. A row's size may be missing; if present it is once, few, many or a size class.

ASIETDFPTDTQY TRBJ2-3 - 13 TRBV6-1
ASSSTGAHQPQH TRBJ1-5 many 12 TRBV12-3/TRBV12-4
ASSYSEDEQF TRBJ2-1 many 10 TRBV6-2/TRBV6-3
ASSLDRGNNQPQH TRBJ1-5 many 13 TRBV7-2
ASSRQGGSYEQY TRBJ2-7 - 12 TRBV28
ASSLRQGGNEQY TRBJ2-7 few 12 TRBV27
SARGLALSDTQY TRBJ2-3 many 12 TRBV20-1
ASEREEGTGELF TRBJ2-2 - 12 TRBV12-3/TRBV12-4
ASSRGLQGGYEQY TRBJ2-7 many 13 TRBV7-2
ASSQLSEEQF TRBJ2-1 many 10 TRBV4-1
ASSPPRTASAPDTDTQY TRBJ2-3 - 17 TRBV7-6
ASTKGTSGHNEQF TRBJ2-1 many 13 TRBV12-3/TRBV12-4
AISETTTPNTEAF TRBJ1-1 many 13 TRBV10-3
ASSSRGAQETQY TRBJ2-5 - 12 TRBV11-2
AWSKSGTGSYNEQF TRBJ2-1 few 14 TRBV30
ATSRSRDISGANVLT TRBJ2-6 few 15 TRBV15
ASSVAIYSPDYNEQF TRBJ2-1 many 15 TRBV7-6
ASSLDAGGSNEQF TRBJ2-1 many 13 TRBV5-1
AAGDRGPYEQY TRBJ2-7 - 11 TRBV28
ASSQVGISYEQY TRBJ2-7 few 12 TRBV3-1
ATSDPLAGGPNTQY TRBJ2-3 many 14 TRBV15
ASSPSRRAGGYEQY TRBJ2-7 many 14 TRBV6-1
SARSLGEQF TRBJ2-1 many 9 TRBV20-1
AISNGGNEQF TRBJ2-1 many 10 TRBV10-3
SVSSVQETQY TRBJ2-5 - 10 TRBV29-1
SAKTGRETQY TRBJ2-5 many 10 TRBV29-1
ASSTGQGRETQY TRBJ2-5 many 12 TRBV5-1
ASGGSGANVLT TRBJ2-6 many 11 TRBV12-3/TRBV12-4
ASSSLRDNEQF TRBJ2-1 few 11 TRBV28